The T cell receptor (beta chain) described here comes from a study of T-cell reconstitution after alpha-beta-depleted transplantation in children. Researchers prepared the TCRbeta library using unique molecular identifiers, the study reports. A single record per CDR3 protein comes from TCRdb applying MiXCR to the PCR reads. The sample includes hundreds of thousands of distinct CDR3 sequences, around 16% seen only once; the top ten take approximately 28%. The sample holds a few counts of this clonotype. What it binds is not known. Per the germline V gene, CDR1 is SGHDN and CDR2 is FVKESK. This CDR3 comprises 15 residues. V lost 1 base to trimming and J lost 6 bases; unmatched junction nucleotides: 6. Regarding the study as a whole: At the one-year point after transplant, T-cell counts and TCRbeta diversity were found to come mostly from T cells that had been newly produced. At day 60, the high TCRbeta diversity found in some patients originated from recipient T cells and thymic progenitors that had survived. Where alpha-beta T cells came from about two months after transplant was reportedly several hundred expanded graft clones.

This chain connects TRBV14 to TRBJ1-3; the match to TRBD1 covers 7 bases. The sample in question was PBMCs, mostly from graft donor cells, obtained 360 days after TCRalphabeta/CD19-depleted stem cell transplant. The sequence came from a boy younger than two who had a stem cell transplant for Wiskott-Aldrich syndrome, so the T cells may come from the graft donor. The DNA of the CDR3 is TGTGCCAGCAGCCAAGGGGACAGTCTCTTAAACACCATATATTTT. Translating it yields CASSQGDSLLNTIYF.